This T cell receptor (beta chain) was obtained from a study of blood T cell repertoires in COVID-19. The overall study: COVID-19 samples, acute and convalescent, were from the United States, Italy and Spain. PBMCs, B-cell-depleted T cells, or T cells provided the cDNA or gDNA that made up the material.

Original processing methods: Scientists estimated how many nucleated cells there were by amplifying reference gene primers. The method was immunoSEQ multiplex PCR; TCRdb's version includes in-frame clones alone and lacks a portion of them. V, J and clone size were drawn from that table, and D and trimming were deduced from the DNA. The sample has about 72,000 clones, 91% seen once. The V end was cut by 0 bases, the J end by 6 bases, with 12 bases between. Germline V CDR1 and CDR2: MNHNY, SVGAGI (reference sequence). The CDR3 has 14 residues. This chain connects TRBV6-6 to TRBJ2-7; D is possibly TRBD2 (5 bases). Sequences were obtained from peripheral blood. The clonotype comes from a human donor in a cohort sampled during active COVID-19. The CDR3 bases are TGTGCCAGCAGTTACTCGTCAGCTCGGGGCGAGCAGTACTTC. This codes for CASSYSSARGEQYF.